This TCR beta chain came from a study of T-cell reconstitution after alpha-beta-depleted transplantation in children. Germline loops: CDR1 SEHNR, CDR2 FQNEAQ (reference sequence). This CDR3 spans 9 amino acids. Trimming pared 9 bases from V and 5 bases from J, leaving 2 bases between. Unique molecular identifiers were incorporated into the prepared TCRbeta library. MiXCR was run by TCRdb on the PCR reads, yielding one entry per CDR3 protein. The data show about 830,000 distinct CDR3 sequences, 15% to 20% seen once. This clonotype turned up a few times. The antigen is undetermined. Findings of the study overall: After transplant, high TCRbeta diversity at day 60 in some patients arose from surviving recipient T cells and thymic progenitors. Where alpha-beta T cells came from about two months after transplant was reportedly several hundred expanded graft clones. Once a year had passed after transplant, T-cell counts and diversity came mostly from newly produced T cells.

The sequences come from PBMCs, mostly from graft donor cells, collected 360 days after TCRalphabeta/CD19-depleted stem cell transplant. The V and J genes are TRBV7-9 and TRBJ1-5; D is unresolved. The origin of this receptor is a male patient younger than 18 who had a stem cell transplant for acute lymphoblastic leukemia, so the T cells may come from the graft donor. This chain's CDR3 is CASHQPQHF. DNA of the CDR3: TGTGCCAGTCATCAGCCCCAGCATTTT.